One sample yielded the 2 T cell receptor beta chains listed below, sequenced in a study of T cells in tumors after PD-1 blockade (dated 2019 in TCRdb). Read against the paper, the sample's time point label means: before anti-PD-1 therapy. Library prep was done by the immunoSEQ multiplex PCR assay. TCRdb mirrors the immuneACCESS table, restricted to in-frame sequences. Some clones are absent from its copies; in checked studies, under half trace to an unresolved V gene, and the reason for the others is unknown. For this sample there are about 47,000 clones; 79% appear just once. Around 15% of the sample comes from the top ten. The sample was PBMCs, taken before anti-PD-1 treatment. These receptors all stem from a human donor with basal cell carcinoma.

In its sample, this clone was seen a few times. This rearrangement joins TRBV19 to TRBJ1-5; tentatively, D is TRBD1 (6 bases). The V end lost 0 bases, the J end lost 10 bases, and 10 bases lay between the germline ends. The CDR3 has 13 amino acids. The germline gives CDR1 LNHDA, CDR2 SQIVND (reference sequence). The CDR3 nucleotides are TGTGCCAGTAGTATAGAACCGGGGGCCCCCCAGCATTTT. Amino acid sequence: CASSIEPGAPQHF.

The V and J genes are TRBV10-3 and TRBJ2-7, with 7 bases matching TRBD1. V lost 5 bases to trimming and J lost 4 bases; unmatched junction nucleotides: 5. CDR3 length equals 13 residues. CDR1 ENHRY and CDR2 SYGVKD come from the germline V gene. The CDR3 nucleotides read TGTGCCATCAGTCCGGGACAGCTGTACGAGCAGTACTTC. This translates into CAISPGQLYEQYF.